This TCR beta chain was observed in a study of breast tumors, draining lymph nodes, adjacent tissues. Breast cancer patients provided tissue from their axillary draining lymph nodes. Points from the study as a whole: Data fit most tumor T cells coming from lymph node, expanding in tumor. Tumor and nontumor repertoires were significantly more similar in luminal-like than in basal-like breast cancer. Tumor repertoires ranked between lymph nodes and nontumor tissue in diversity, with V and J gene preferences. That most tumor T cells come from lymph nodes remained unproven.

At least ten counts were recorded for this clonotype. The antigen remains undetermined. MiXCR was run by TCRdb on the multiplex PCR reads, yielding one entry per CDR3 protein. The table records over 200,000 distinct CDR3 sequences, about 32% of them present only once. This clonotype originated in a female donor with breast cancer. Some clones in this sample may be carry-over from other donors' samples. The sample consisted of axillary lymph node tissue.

CDR3 DNA: TGTGCCAGCAGCCGATACAGAGACTATGGCTACACCTTC. As protein: CASSRYRDYGYTF. This rearrangement joins TRBV7-2 to TRBJ1-2; D unclear. Deletions cut 5 bases from V and 3 bases from J, with 10 bases between. The CDR3 length is 13 residues. Germline lookup yields CDR1 SGHTA and CDR2 FQGNSA.